This TCR delta chain originates from a study of gamma-delta chains in newborns, infants, children. Study in general: Innate gammadelta T cells reportedly expand polyclonally right after birth, driven by microbial exposure, per the title.

Germline V lookup: CDR1 GEAIGNYY, CDR2 EKD. The CDR3 covers 18 residues. Trimming stripped 3 bases from V and 0 bases from J, with 22 bases between. TCRdb re-called clones from the reads via CATT. The sample has approximately 5,000 delta-chain clones, about 5.6% seen once. The chain employs TRDV2 and TRDJ1; maybe TRDD3 (7 bases). Sequencing was performed on blood. This TCR derives from a child who was a newborn, infant or young child, either healthy, febrile or measles-vaccinated (not recorded which). The CDR3 DNA follows: TGTGCCTGTGACGTCCTACGTAGTGGGGGACCGTACACCGATAAACTCATCTTT. As protein: CACDVLRSGGPYTDKLIF.